A selection of T cell receptor beta chains follows, all from one sample in a study of T cells expressing NK-cell markers. With the 5' RACE reads reprocessed, TCRdb shows one record per CDR3 protein and no DNA. Its table records about 170,000 distinct CDR3 sequences. The specimen was blood T cells: a sorted CD56 or NKG2C T cell subset, CD4+ or CD8+ T cells, or bulk PBMC T cells (not recorded which). The receptors originated from a man aged 18-75 years in good health. Both conserved end residues are part of each CDR3.

CDR3aa	v_gene	j_gene
CASSYSPEYYGYTF	TRBV6-5	TRBJ1-2
CASSLVASSTYNEQFF	TRBV7-2	TRBJ2-1
CASSYDLLVGQGTWGGNQPQHF	TRBV27	TRBJ1-5
CASSELPWPGTEAFF	TRBV6-1	TRBJ1-1
CASSDIGGARDEQYF	TRBV2	TRBJ2-7
CASRTGGRPEQYF	TRBV7-9	TRBJ2-7
CASSLTRRETDTQYF	TRBV7-8	TRBJ2-3
CASSQLDRGQYEQYF	TRBV4-1	TRBJ2-7
CASSIRGALHEQFF	TRBV19	TRBJ2-1
CASRRDRGGREQYF	TRBV28	TRBJ2-7
CASSAPASGTGELFF	TRBV9	TRBJ2-2
CSVGTASASYGYTF	TRBV29-1	TRBJ1-2
CASSPGQANDYTF	TRBV7-9	TRBJ1-2
CASSLGRVAEQYF	TRBV5-6	TRBJ2-7
CSGLGSGGADTQYF	TRBV20-1	TRBJ2-3
CSARRLSASYNEQFF	TRBV20-1	TRBJ2-1
CSARVGTATDYGYTF	TRBV20-1	TRBJ1-2
CASSLDRYPGNTIYF	TRBV2	TRBJ1-3
CASSPYSGLYEQYF	TRBV11-1	TRBJ2-7
CASLISGQPAQPQHF	TRBV2	TRBJ1-5
CASITSGGATGTGELFF	TRBV6-1	TRBJ2-2
CASSPLLLANEQFF	TRBV5-5	TRBJ2-1
CASSDGSYSNQPQHF	TRBV3-1	TRBJ1-5
CASSPRGAVDEQFF	TRBV9	TRBJ2-1
CASSKGQIYEQYF	TRBV6-1	TRBJ2-7
CASSSSRAHWSQETQYF	TRBV28	TRBJ2-5